Listed below are T cell receptor beta chains from one sample, sequenced in a study of T-cell memory formation after mild COVID-19. MiXCR, applied by TCRdb to the 5' RACE reads, yields one record per CDR3 protein. The top ten hold 12% of the sample, which has under 700,000 distinct CDR3 sequences, around 21% seen once. The sequencing sample was made of PBMCs or a T cell subset sorted from them (not recorded which). Every receptor here comes from an adult woman who had mild COVID-19 (a few samples of this study predate the infection). Cell type and time point are not known. Both conserved end residues are part of each CDR3. The D gene is left open where the match is weak. Clone size is not always given. Where it is, it says once, few, many or a class for expanded clones.

clone_size j_call d_call v_call cdr3_aa cdr3_nt
few TRBJ2-7 TRBD1 TRBV4-3 CASSRGQGTHEQYF TGCGCCAGCAGCCGCGGACAGGGGACCCACGAGCAGTACTTC
- TRBJ2-7 TRBD2 TRBV7-9 CASSSGTSGRAYEQYF TGTGCCAGCAGCTCAGGGACTAGCGGGAGGGCCTACGAGCAGTACTTC
- TRBJ2-1 TRBD2 TRBV12-3/TRBV12-4 CASTPGLAGNEQFF TGTGCCAGCACCCCGGGACTAGCGGGTAATGAGCAGTTCTTC
- TRBJ2-7 - TRBV25-1 CASSEWTAYEQYF TGTGCCAGCAGTGAATGGACCGCCTACGAGCAGTACTTC
- TRBJ2-2 TRBD2 TRBV6-5 CASSYAVFRLARTGELFF TGTGCCAGCAGTTACGCAGTATTTAGACTAGCAAGAACCGGGGAGCTATTTTTT
few TRBJ2-7 TRBD2 TRBV20-1 CSARDPAGLAYEQYF TGCAGTGCTAGAGATCCCGCGGGACTAGCCTACGAGCAGTACTTC
few TRBJ2-3 - TRBV12-3/TRBV12-4 CASSLVWGGTDTQYF TGTGCCAGCAGTTTGGTTTGGGGGGGCACAGATACGCAGTATTTT
few TRBJ2-2 TRBD2 TRBV7-2 CASSPGLAGFGELFF TGTGCCAGCAGCCCGGGACTAGCGGGATTCGGGGAGCTGTTTTTT
many TRBJ2-7 - TRBV12-3/TRBV12-4 CASSSRVSPYEQYF TGTGCCAGCAGTTCCAGGGTGTCCCCCTACGAGCAGTACTTC
few TRBJ2-1 - TRBV7-9 CASSAMDQPSAEQFF TGTGCCAGCAGCGCCATGGACCAACCTAGCGCTGAGCAGTTCTTC
- TRBJ2-7 - TRBV20-1 CSARDWREGYEQYF TGCAGTGCTAGAGATTGGCGGGAAGGCTACGAGCAGTACTTC
few TRBJ2-1 TRBD2 TRBV11-3 CASSFLALAGVYNEQFF TGTGCCAGCAGCTTTTTGGCCCTAGCGGGGGTTTACAATGAGCAGTTCTTC
few TRBJ2-3 - TRBV24-1 CATDPSQATDTQYF TGTGCCACCGACCCTTCCCAAGCGACAGATACGCAGTATTTT
few TRBJ1-6 - TRBV27 CASSFSNSPLHF TGTGCCAGCAGTTTTAGTAATTCACCCCTCCACTTT
- TRBJ1-1 - TRBV20-1 CSARNRGGIAGEAFF TGCAGTGCTAGAAATCGGGGTGGGATCGCCGGTGAAGCTTTCTTT
- TRBJ2-5 - TRBV7-9 CASSSTGTPQETQYF TGTGCCAGCAGCTCCACAGGGACACCACAAGAGACCCAGTACTTC
medium-sized TRBJ2-1 TRBD2 TRBV7-2 CASSLSGSSYNEQFF TGCGCCAGCAGCTTGAGCGGGAGCTCCTACAATGAGCAGTTCTTC
few TRBJ2-1 - TRBV24-1 CATSEMKEQFF TGTGCCACCAGTGAAATGAAGGAGCAGTTCTTC
few TRBJ1-2 TRBD1 TRBV5-1 CASSLTQGKGGGYTF TGCGCCAGCAGCTTGACACAGGGGAAGGGAGGCGGCTACACCTTC
- TRBJ2-5 TRBD2 TRBV5-1 CASSSDPPTSGGALETQYF TGCGCCAGCAGCTCCGACCCCCCGACTAGCGGGGGGGCCTTGGAGACCCAGTACTTC
- TRBJ2-7 - TRBV30 CAWSVRALGTRGHEQYF TGTGCCTGGAGTGTAAGGGCATTGGGGACCCGGGGGCACGAGCAGTACTTC
- TRBJ1-1 - TRBV7-9 CASSSANRGHLNTEAFF TGTGCCAGCAGCTCAGCTAATAGGGGACATCTGAACACTGAAGCTTTCTTT
few TRBJ1-2 - TRBV3-1 CASSQDTDYYGYTF TGTGCCAGCAGCCAAGACACAGACTACTATGGCTACACCTTC
- TRBJ2-2 - TRBV5-1 CASSLVQGNTGELFF TGCGCCAGCAGCTTGGTTCAGGGGAACACCGGGGAGCTGTTTTTT